This T cell receptor (beta chain) was captured by sequencing in a study of blood T cells in healthy people across ages. Trimming took 5 bases from V and 9 from J, leaving 5 bases between them. CDR1 and CDR2 from the germline V gene are GTSNPN and SVGIG (reference sequence). The CDR3 is 10 residues long. A second about 7 to 11 cycle PCR used barcoded and J-beta primers. TCRdb recomputed calls from the 5' RACE reads with MiXCR, one row per CDR3 protein. The top ten hold more than 15% of the sample, which has 600,000 or so distinct CDR3 sequences, about 30% seen once. In its sample, this clonotype was seen a few times.

Material for sequencing was blood. This clonotype originated in a woman at least 80 years old in good health. V usage is TRBV30 and J usage is TRBJ1-6; D unresolved. This CDR3 reads CAWGASPLHF. In DNA, the CDR3 is TGTGCCTGGGGCGCTTCACCCCTCCACTTT.